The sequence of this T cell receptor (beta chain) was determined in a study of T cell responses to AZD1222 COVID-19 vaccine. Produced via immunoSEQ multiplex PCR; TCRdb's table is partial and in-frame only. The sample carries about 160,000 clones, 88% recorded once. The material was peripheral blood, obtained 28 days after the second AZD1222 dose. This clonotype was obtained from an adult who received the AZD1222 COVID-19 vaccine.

CDR3 coding DNA: TGCAGCGTTGAAGACAGGGGAAGACCAGATACGCAGTATTTT. Protein sequence: CSVEDRGRPDTQYF. The J gene is TRBJ2-3, the V gene TRBV29-1; D perhaps matches TRBD1 (6 bases). Germline loops: CDR1 SQVTM, CDR2 ANQGSEA. V lost 0 bases and J 4 bases, leaving 11 bases between the germline ends. The CDR3 spans 14 residues.